This passage covers 28 T cell receptor beta chains from one sample sequenced in a study of shared clonotypes between healthy human individuals. CD45RO-negative CD8 cells positively selected for CCR7 made up the naive population, which excluded terminally differentiated effector memory CD45RA+ cells. Assay used: immunoSEQ multiplex PCR; TCRdb lists only in-frame clones, some missing. The profile covers hundreds of thousands of clones, with approximately 96% appearing a single time and 0.11% taken by the ten largest. Sequencing input: naive CD8+ T cells sorted from blood. These receptor sequences come from a woman aged 30 to 39 in good health.

This chain uses TRBV6-5 with TRBJ2-7; D is undetermined. This CDR3 contains 13 residues. V was pared by 0 bases and J by 5 bases, with 8 bases between. Germline CDR1 is MNHEY and CDR2 is SVGAGI. Written as DNA, the CDR3 is TGTGCCAGCAGTTACTCGCTATGGAACGAGCAGTACTTC. It codes for CASSYSLWNEQYF.

The rearrangement joins TRBV5-4 to TRBJ2-7; 8 bases align to TRBD1. Germline-derived CDR1 and CDR2 are SGHNT and YYREEE (reference sequence). The CDR3 sequence is 14 residues long. Germline trimming cut 0 bases from V and 5 bases from J; bases unmatched to any gene: 4. This chain's CDR3 is CASSLGTGRHEQYF. The CDR3 DNA follows: TGTGCCAGCAGCTTGGGGACAGGGCGGCACGAGCAGTACTTC.

This rearrangement joins TRBV7-9 to TRBJ2-5; D is undetermined. The CDR3 covers 11 residues. Germline assignment: CDR1 SEHNR and CDR2 FQNEAQ (reference sequence). V was shortened by 0 bases and J by 5 bases, with 1 base between the two germline ends. CDR3 coding DNA: TGTGCCAGCAGCTTAGCGGAGACCCAGTACTTC. It is translated as CASSLAETQYF.

This chain connects TRBV19 to TRBJ1-5; TRBD1 matches at 8 bases. The CDR3 sequence is 14 residues long. CDR1 is LNHDA and CDR2 is SQIVND in the germline V gene (reference sequence). Unmatched junction bases numbered 4, after V lost 8 bases and J lost 1 base. CDR3 loop: CASEQGVSNQPQHF. CDR3 DNA sequence: TGTGCCAGTGAACAGGGGGTAAGCAATCAGCCCCAGCATTTT. Full variable domain (outside the CDR3, taken from reference TRBV19 and TRBJ1-5): DGGITQSPKYLFRKEGQNVTLSCEQNLNHDAMYWYRQDPGQGLRLIYYSQIVNDFQKGDIAEGYSVSREKKESFPLTVTSAQKNPTAFYLCASEQGVSNQPQHFGDGTRLSIL.

V is TRBV27 and J is TRBJ2-7, with D perhaps TRBD1 (5 bases). CDR3 size: 14 residues. The V and J ends lost 6 bases and 4 bases respectively, with 16 bases between them. The germline gives CDR1 MNHEY, CDR2 SMNVEV (reference sequence). CDR3: CASSFTGTPYEQYF. The DNA for the CDR3 is TGTGCCAGCAGCTTTACAGGTACGCCTTACGAGCAGTACTTC.

The CDR3 coding sequence is TGTGCCAGCAGCGTAGTGGGCAGGAAAGAAAGCTCCTACGAGCAGTACTTC. Amino acids: CASSVVGRKESSYEQYF. The gene calls are TRBV9 and TRBJ2-5; D is undetermined. The last part of the DNA fits TRBJ2-7 better; the J call may be wrong. The CDR3 runs to 17 residues. In germline, CDR1 is SGDLS, CDR2 YYNGEE.

The count of this clone is one. This chain links TRBV28 with TRBJ2-7, with TRBD2 identical over 11 bases. Germline lookup yields CDR1 MDHEN and CDR2 SYDVKM. The ends lost 5 bases at V and 4 bases at J; junction bases unmatched: 16. The CDR3 runs to 18 residues. CDR3 sequence: CASSPLGLAEPRWYEQYF. The CDR3 nucleotides read TGTGCCAGCAGTCCATTGGGACTAGCGGAGCCCCGTTGGTACGAGCAGTACTTC.

The rearrangement uses TRBV5-6 and TRBJ1-3; D remains unclear. Trimming stripped 4 bases from V and 8 bases from J, with 13 bases between. CDR3 length: 13 residues. CDR1 is SGHDT and CDR2 is YYEEEE in the germline V gene. CDR3 sequence (DNA): TGTGCCAGCAGCCCGGCGACTCTGGACACCATATATTTT. It yields the protein CASSPATLDTIYF.

The chain uses TRBV27 and TRBJ2-6; TRBD2 is a possible D gene (6 bases). This CDR3 comprises 18 residues. Per the germline V gene, CDR1 is MNHEY and CDR2 is SMNVEV (reference sequence). Trimming left V 2 bases short and J 2 bases short, with 16 bases between. The CDR3 bases are TGTGCCAGCAGTTTAGGTCCGGGGGTTGGCACTGGGGCCAACGTCCTGACTTTC. This gives the protein CASSLGPGVGTGANVLTF.

This clone appeared a few times. The chain links TRBV11-2 to TRBJ1-1, with a possible D match to TRBD1 (5 bases). The CDR3 consists of 13 residues. Looked up from germline, CDR1 is SGHAT and CDR2 is FQNNGV. The V gene lost 4 bases and the J gene lost 3 bases, with 9 bases spanning the gap. The CDR3 sequence is CASSWGRYTEAFF. CDR3 DNA: TGTGCCAGCAGCTGGGGGAGATACACTGAAGCTTTCTTT.

The chain has TRBV5-1 and TRBJ2-7, with 8 bases aligning to TRBD2. V gave up 0 bases and J gave up 5 bases; unmatched junction bases: 10. The CDR3 length is 16 residues. CDR1 is SGHRS, CDR2 YFSETQ, per germline. The CDR3 bases are TGCGCCAGCAGCTTGGAGGCTAGCGGGTGGGGGCACGAGCAGTACTTC. This translates into CASSLEASGWGHEQYF. The complete variable domain, with remaining parts taken from reference TRBV5-1 and TRBJ2-7, reads KAGVTQTPRYLIKTRGQQVTLSCSPISGHRSVSWYQQTPGQGLQFLFEYFSETQRNKGNFPGRFSGRQFSNSRSEMNVSTLELGDSALYLCASSLEASGWGHEQYFGPGTRLTVT.

The chain uses TRBV2 and TRBJ2-3, with D possibly matching TRBD2 (6 bases). The CDR3 loop spans 14 amino acids. V was shortened by 8 bases and J by 4 bases, with 16 bases between the two germline ends. CDR1 SNHLY and CDR2 FYNNEI come from the germline V gene. Here the CDR3 reads CASGGLGGSDTQYF. The CDR3 region has the DNA TGTGCCAGCGGAGGGCTGGGCGGCTCAGATACGCAGTATTTT.

This clone was detected only once. V usage is TRBV28 and J usage is TRBJ1-1; maybe TRBD1 (6 bases). This CDR3 has 15 amino acids. Looked up from germline, CDR1 is MDHEN and CDR2 is SYDVKM. The V gene lost 5 bases and the J gene lost 1 base, with 14 bases spanning the gap. The CDR3 sequence: CASSRMTGWNTEAFF. The CDR3 bases are TGTGCCAGCAGTCGGATGACAGGCTGGAACACTGAAGCTTTCTTT.

This clone was picked up one time. The chain employs TRBV29-1 and TRBJ2-1; 8 positions match TRBD2. CDR1 and CDR2 (germline): SQVTM, ANQGSEA. This CDR3 is built from 10 residues. With V trimmed by 6 bases and J by 15 bases, 7 bases remained unmatched. The CDR3 sequence is CSVSGTSRFF. DNA for the CDR3: TGCAGCGTATCCGGGACTAGTAGGTTCTTC.

The V gene is TRBV11-2, the J gene TRBJ2-7, with D possibly matching TRBD2 (6 bases). The CDR3 contains 13 residues. Germline CDR1 and CDR2: SGHAT and FQNNGV. The ends were cut back, 5 bases at V and 2 bases at J, with 10 bases in the middle. The DNA for the CDR3 is TGTGCCAGCAGCCCCGGACTAACCTACGAGCAGTACTTC. Protein sequence: CASSPGLTYEQYF.

This chain joins TRBV6-1 and TRBJ2-7; D is possibly TRBD1 or TRBD2 (5 bases each). Trimming took off 6 bases at V and 1 base at J, with 10 bases between the two ends. Germline loops: CDR1 MNHNS, CDR2 SASEGT. The CDR3 length is 13 residues. The CDR3 region has the DNA TGTGCCAGCAGCCCGGGACGGTCCTACGAGCAGTACTTC. Translation gives CASSPGRSYEQYF.

This sequence joins TRBV19 and TRBJ2-7; 9 bases map to TRBD1. V lost 3 bases and J lost 3; bases outside the gene matches: 6. The CDR3 extends over 15 amino acids. Looked up from germline, CDR1 is LNHDA and CDR2 is SQIVND (reference sequence). CDR3 sequence (DNA): TGTGCCAGTAGTATTCTAGGGGGACAGGGCTACGAGCAGTACTTC. It codes for CASSILGGQGYEQYF.

The chain is built from TRBV2 and TRBJ1-5; perhaps TRBD1 as D (6 bases). Germline loops: CDR1 SNHLY, CDR2 FYNNEI. The V end lost 6 bases, the J end lost 0 bases, and 18 bases lay between the germline ends. CDR3 length equals 17 residues. The CDR3 nucleotides are TGTGCCAGCAGGACGGGACACGGGGATTTTAGCAATCAGCCCCAGCATTTT. Its protein product is CASRTGHGDFSNQPQHF.

This CDR3 reads CASTLGQGIYGYTF. Written as DNA, the CDR3 is TGTGCCAGCACCCTGGGCCAGGGAATTTATGGCTACACCTTC. The chain uses TRBV13 and TRBJ1-2, with D tentatively TRBD1 (5 bases). Germline V gene lookup returns CDR1 PRHDT and CDR2 FYEKMQ (reference sequence). V dropped 7 bases and J dropped 5 bases, with 17 bases sitting between them. The CDR3 is 14 residues long.

This rearrangement joins TRBV28 to TRBJ2-7; possible D gene TRBD1, 5 bases. Germline V lookup: CDR1 MDHEN, CDR2 SYDVKM. The CDR3 consists of 14 residues. V was cut by 5 bases and J by 0 bases, with 11 bases left in between. CDR3 in DNA: TGTGCCAGCAGTCCACCTGACAGCTCCTACGAGCAGTACTTC. This encodes CASSPPDSSYEQYF.

The rearrangement joins TRBV5-1 to TRBJ1-1; 8 bases fit TRBD1. The germline V gene has CDR1 SGHRS and CDR2 YFSETQ. The CDR3 spans 12 residues. Trimming cost V 3 bases and J 11 bases; bases outside gene matches: 6. The CDR3 is CASSSSTGEAFF. As DNA, the CDR3 is TGCGCCAGCAGCTCGTCGACAGGGGAGGCTTTCTTT. Based on the CDR3 plus reference TRBV5-1 and TRBJ1-1, the full variable domain is KAGVTQTPRYLIKTRGQQVTLSCSPISGHRSVSWYQQTPGQGLQFLFEYFSETQRNKGNFPGRFSGRQFSNSRSEMNVSTLELGDSALYLCASSSSTGEAFFGQGTRLTVV.

This chain uses TRBV27 with TRBJ2-3; possible D gene TRBD2, 6 bases. The CDR3 sequence is 14 residues long. Trimming removed 6 bases at V and 2 bases at J, with 12 bases between. Germline CDR1 reads MNHEY; CDR2 reads SMNVEV (reference sequence). This chain's CDR3 is CASSRGRFTDTQYF. The CDR3 nucleotides read TGTGCCAGCAGCCGGGGGAGATTCACAGATACGCAGTATTTT.

The chain links TRBV25-1 to TRBJ2-5, with TRBD1 as a possible D gene (5 bases). CDR1 MGHDK and CDR2 SYGVNS come from the germline V gene. The CDR3 runs 15 residues. V lost 4 bases and J lost 4, with 16 bases in between. CDR3 amino acids: CASSGRGTGRETQYF. CDR3 DNA: TGTGCCAGCAGTGGAAGGGGAACAGGCCGAGAGACCCAGTACTTC. Looking up the rest from reference TRBV25-1 and TRBJ2-5 gives the full variable domain: EADIYQTPRYLVIGTGKKITLECSQTMGHDKMYWYQQDPGMELHLIHYSYGVNSTEKGDLSSESTVSRIRTEHFPLTLESARPSHTSQYLCASSGRGTGRETQYFGPGTRLLVL.

The rearrangement links TRBV7-9 to TRBJ1-4; tentatively, D is TRBD1 (6 bases). Germline V gives CDR1 SEHNR, CDR2 FQNEAQ (reference sequence). The CDR3 contains 15 residues. V was pared by 3 bases and J by 2 bases, with 10 bases between. CDR3 region: CASSFPGVTNEKLFF. CDR3 coding DNA: TGTGCCAGCAGCTTCCCAGGGGTGACTAATGAAAAACTGTTTTTT.

In this sample, this clone turned up a few times. This chain connects TRBV30 to TRBJ2-2; the D is unclear. CDR3 length equals 12 residues. The V gene lost 1 base and the J gene lost 6 bases, with 6 bases spanning the gap. Germline V gene lookup returns CDR1 GTSNPN and CDR2 SVGIG (reference sequence). The CDR3 spells CAWSDFAGELFF. The CDR3 bases are TGTGCCTGGAGTGATTTTGCCGGGGAGCTGTTTTTT.

The chain uses TRBV28 and TRBJ2-7, with 8 bases that match TRBD1. Germline CDR1 MDHEN, CDR2 SYDVKM. The V and J ends lost 7 bases and 6 bases, in that order; junction bases with no gene match: 11. The CDR3 runs to 14 residues. The CDR3 spells CASIPAVGQAEQYF. The CDR3 DNA reads TGTGCCAGCATCCCGGCGGTGGGACAGGCCGAGCAGTACTTC.

The genes are TRBV5-8 and TRBJ1-3; D unresolved. The CDR3 loop spans 15 amino acids. V was pared by 0 bases and J by 0 bases, with 7 bases between. The V gene's germline CDR1 is SGHTS and CDR2 YDEGEE. CDR3 in DNA: TGTGCCAGCAGCTTGGACGGATCCTCTGGAAACACCATATATTTT. This translates into CASSLDGSSGNTIYF.

This chain's CDR3 is CASSGSSYEQYF. CDR3 coding DNA: TGTGCCAGCAGCGGGTCTAGCTACGAGCAGTACTTC. The genes are TRBV7-9 and TRBJ2-7; D remains unclear. Looked up from germline, CDR1 is SEHNR and CDR2 is FQNEAQ (reference sequence). V was trimmed by 5 bases and J by 3 bases, leaving 8 bases between them. CDR3 length: 12 residues.